The 5 T cell receptor beta chains given below trace back to one sample, sequenced in a study of CD4+ T cells in melanoma. Produced via immunoSEQ multiplex PCR; TCRdb's table is partial and in-frame only. The table includes approximately 14,000 clones, roughly 83% detected once. Sequenced sample: cells from a culture (not recorded whether cultured in vitro). The receptors shown here come from a human donor with melanoma.

In this sample, this clone turned up once. V usage is TRBV6-4 and J usage is TRBJ1-2; TRBD1 matches at 8 bases. The ends lost 5 bases at V and 8 bases at J; junction bases unmatched: 13. CDR1 and CDR2 from the germline V gene are MRHNA and SNTAGT. The CDR3 runs 15 residues. The CDR3 is CASSTDGTGHGGYTF. Here the CDR3 DNA reads TGTGCCAGCAGTACCGACGGGACAGGTCATGGCGGCTACACCTTC.

J is TRBJ2-1 and V is TRBV6-5; D is possibly TRBD2 (6 bases). In germline, CDR1 is MNHEY, CDR2 SVGAGI. V dropped 6 bases and J dropped 9 bases, with 12 bases sitting between them. The CDR3 is 12 residues long. The CDR3 region has the DNA TGTGCCAGCAGCGACCGGGACTTTGAGCAGTTCTTC. Amino acid sequence: CASSDRDFEQFF.

V gene TRBV4-1 combines with J gene TRBJ1-1; no clear D. Per germline, CDR1 MGHRA and CDR2 YSYEKL. This CDR3 region has 14 residues. Trimming cost V 3 bases and J 1 base, with 9 bases left between them. The CDR3, as DNA: TGCGCCAGCAGCCACCTAGGCGAGAACACTGAAGCTTTCTTT. Amino acid sequence: CASSHLGENTEAFF.

V is TRBV7-8 and J is TRBJ1-1; TRBD1 is a possible D gene (6 bases). The V gene lost 1 base and the J gene lost 6 bases, with 15 bases spanning the gap. Germline-derived CDR1 and CDR2 are SGHVS and FQNEAQ. CDR3 length equals 15 residues. This chain's CDR3 is CASSLGEGGMAEAFF. The CDR3, as DNA: TGTGCCAGCAGCTTAGGTGAGGGGGGGATGGCTGAAGCTTTCTTT.

The chain carries TRBV7-9 and TRBJ2-5; TRBD2 might be the D (6 bases). The CDR3 totals 11 residues. Trimming stripped 1 base from V and 10 bases from J, with 7 bases between. Germline CDR1 reads SEHNR; CDR2 reads FQNEAQ (reference sequence). The CDR3 region has the DNA TGTGCCAGCAGCTTAGGCGGGATCCAGTACTTC. It specifies CASSLGGIQYF.